This entry is about one T cell receptor beta chain. Its cognate antigen is unknown. The junction departs from the called germline gene at one end, perhaps through a read error. MiXCR, run by TCRdb on the 5' RACE reads, gives a single entry per CDR3 protein. Altogether some 1,600,000 distinct CDR3 sequences are present, more than 30% being singletons, with the ten largest covering more than 0.25%. This CDR3 comprises 19 residues. Germline V CDR1 and CDR2: MGHRA, YSYEKL. This sample was taken from a study of identical twins. Whole-study findings and limits: For out-of-frame beta sequences, excess twin sharing was weaker.

Sequenced material: cord blood. This sequence joins TRBV4-1 and TRBJ1-5, with D unresolved. The clonotype originates from a newborn girl in good health. The CDR3 region has the DNA TGCGCCAGCAGCCAAGCTCGGACCCAGAGCGGGCATAGCGATCAGCCCCAGCATTTT. Its translation is CASSQARTQSGHSDQPQHF.